A selection of T cell receptor beta chains follows, all from one sample in a study of cytomegalovirus exposure and HLA in healthy donors. Using immunoSEQ multiplex PCR, the repertoire was profiled, and TCRdb retains in-frame clones only, with some absent. The table shows about 160,000 clones, with roughly 82% occurring only once. The sample consisted of PBMCs. Every receptor here comes from a girl aged 10 to 17 in good health and CMV-seropositive. CDR3s include the opening cysteine and the closing phenylalanine or tryptophan. A D gene is named only where the DNA matches it firmly. Size is stated for part of the rows, as once, few or many counts, or as a class when the clone is expanded.

>.|TRBD2|TRBV10-3|TRBJ2-1
TGTGCCATCAGTGAGTCTTTAGCGGGAGTAAGCTCCTACAATGAGCAGTTCTTC
CAISESLAGVSSYNEQFF
>.|TRBD1|TRBV10-2|TRBJ2-7
TGCGCCACCGGGACAGCAAGCCCCTACGAGCAGTACTTC
CATGTASPYEQYF
>few|TRBD2|TRBV7-9|TRBJ2-2
TGTGCCAGCAGCCCACAACCGGGACTAGTGGGCGGGGAGCTGTTTTTT
CASSPQPGLVGGELFF
>.|.|TRBV30|TRBJ1-2
TGTGCCTGGGAGGGCCGGGATTATGGCTACACCTTC
CAWEGRDYGYTF
>.|TRBD1|TRBV2|TRBJ2-1
TGTGCCAGCAGCGGGGACAGGGGATCTTACAATGAGCAGTTCTTC
CASSGDRGSYNEQFF
>.|.|TRBV28|TRBJ1-1
TGTGCCAGCAGTTCCCGTCTAAAGACAGGCGAAGCTTTCTTT
CASSSRLKTGEAFF
>.|TRBD2|TRBV15|TRBJ2-2
TGTGCCACCAGCAGAGATCGGGCGGGAGCGAACACCGGGGAGCTGTTTTTT
CATSRDRAGANTGELFF
>.|.|TRBV7-8|TRBJ1-1
TGTGCCAGCAGCTTAGTAACAGGGATTCGGAACACTGAAGCTTTCTTT
CASSLVTGIRNTEAFF
>.|.|TRBV10-3|TRBJ2-7
TGTGCCATCAGTGACGGGTCGACCTACGAGCAGTACTTC
CAISDGSTYEQYF
>.|TRBD2|TRBV5-1|TRBJ2-5
TGCGCCAGCAGCCCAGTGGGACTAGTAGAGACCCAGTACTTC
CASSPVGLVETQYF
>.|.|TRBV18|TRBJ1-2
TGTGCCAGCTCACAAACGGGAAGGGCCCACTATGGCTACACCTTC
CASSQTGRAHYGYTF
>.|.|TRBV7-9|TRBJ1-1
TGTGCCAGCAGCCCTAAAGGGACATCAAACACTGAAGCTTTCTTT
CASSPKGTSNTEAFF
>few|.|TRBV7-8|TRBJ2-5
TGTGCCAGCAGCTTAGCGGGGGCAGGGGTAGGGCAAGAGACCCAGTACTTC
CASSLAGAGVGQETQYF
>.|TRBD1|TRBV5-1|TRBJ1-1
TGCGCCAGCAGCTTGTGGACAGGGGGGACGGGTCCTGAAGCTTTCTTT
CASSLWTGGTGPEAFF
>.|TRBD2|TRBV6-1|TRBJ2-2
TGTGCCAGCAGACTAGCGGCTAACACCGGGGAGCTGTTTTTT
CASRLAANTGELFF
>.|.|TRBV10-3|TRBJ1-1
TGTGCCATCAGTGAGGAGGTAACCACTGAAGCTTTCTTT
CAISEEVTTEAFF
>.|TRBD2|TRBV5-4|TRBJ2-1
TGTGCCAGCAGCTCCGGGACTATGGCCCCCGGGGAGCAGTTCTTC
CASSSGTMAPGEQFF
>.|TRBD1|TRBV5-1|TRBJ2-7
TGCGCCAGCAGGAAGGGACAGGGGGTTATCGAGCAGTACTTC
CASRKGQGVIEQYF
>.|TRBD1|TRBV12-5|TRBJ2-3
TGTGCTAGTGGAGCCGGGACAGGGGACGATACGCAGTATTTT
CASGAGTGDDTQYF
>.|TRBD1|TRBV27|TRBJ1-3
TGTGCCAGCAGTCCAGGGGGCTTTGGAAACACCATATATTTT
CASSPGGFGNTIYF
>once|.|TRBV19|TRBJ1-2
TGTGCCAGTAGGGCCGCAGCTAACTATGGCTACACCTTC
CASRAAANYGYTF
>.|TRBD1|TRBV28|TRBJ1-1
TGTGCCAGCAGTGAGCAGGGGGGGAACACTGAAGCTTTCTTT
CASSEQGGNTEAFF
>once|.|TRBV18|TRBJ1-3
TGTGCCAGCTCCCTCACGACGGGAGAATACTCTGGAAACACCATATATTTT
CASSLTTGEYSGNTIYF
>once|TRBD2|TRBV28|TRBJ2-7
TGTGCCAGCAGCCCCCTAGCGGGGGGGCTTTACGAGCAGTACTTC
CASSPLAGGLYEQYF
>.|TRBD2|TRBV7-8|TRBJ2-4
TGTGCCAGCAGCTTGGGATTTGTAGCGGGCTTGGAGTACGGAAACATTCAGTACTTC
CASSLGFVAGLEYGNIQYF
>.|.|TRBV7-7|TRBJ2-1
TGTGCTAGCAGTCGCGGAGGTGAGCAGTTCTTC
CASSRGGEQFF
>.|TRBD2|TRBV5-6|TRBJ2-3
TGTGCCAGCAGCTTGCACGGACTAGCGGGGGCAGATACGCAGTATTTT
CASSLHGLAGADTQYF
>.|TRBD2|TRBV2|TRBJ2-7
TGTGCCAGCAGTACTAGCGAATCCTACGAGCAGTACTTC
CASSTSESYEQYF
>.|TRBD2|TRBV5-1|TRBJ2-1
TGCGCCAGCAGCTTGGGACTAGCGGGATCGAGCTCCTACAATGAGCAGTTCTTC
CASSLGLAGSSSYNEQFF
>once|.|TRBV7-8|TRBJ2-3
TGTGCCAGCAGCTGGTGGGGCGCGGCTAGCACAGATACGCAGTATTTT
CASSWWGAASTDTQYF
>.|TRBD2|TRBV4-1|TRBJ2-5
TGCGCCAGCAGTCCACTAGCGGTCCAAGAGACCCAGTACTTC
CASSPLAVQETQYF
>.|TRBD2|TRBV29-1|TRBJ2-4
TGCAGCGTTGATCTTGCGGGGGTAGGAAACATTCAGTACTTC
CSVDLAGVGNIQYF
>once|.|TRBV4-3|TRBJ1-5
TGCGCCAGCAGCCAAGATTTGGCAGGGGGCAATCAGCCCCAGCATTTT
CASSQDLAGGNQPQHF
>.|.|TRBV18|TRBJ2-7
TGTGCCAGCCAAGACTCGCGGAACTACGAGCAGTACTTC
CASQDSRNYEQYF
>.|TRBD1|TRBV5-1|TRBJ2-3
TGCGCCAGCAGCGGACGGACAGGCAGCACAGATACGCAGTATTTT
CASSGRTGSTDTQYF
>once|TRBD2|TRBV29-1|TRBJ2-1
TGCAGCGTGCCCACTAGCGGGAGTTGGGATGAGCAGTTCTTC
CSVPTSGSWDEQFF
>once|.|TRBV5-4|TRBJ1-2
TGTGCCAGCAGCTTGGCTGGGGGCAGGGCGAAGGATGGCTACACCTTC
CASSLAGGRAKDGYTF
>.|.|TRBV5-4|TRBJ1-2
TGTGCCAGCAGCTTGGGTAGTATCCAGGGCTTAGGACCATGGGGCTACACCTTC
CASSLGSIQGLGPWGYTF
>.|TRBD2|TRBV11-3|TRBJ2-1
TGTGCCAGCAGCTTTACACTAGCGGGGGCTTACAATGAGCAGTTCTTC
CASSFTLAGAYNEQFF
>.|TRBD1|TRBV19|TRBJ1-1
TGTGCCAGTAGTATCCCCAGACAGGGCACCACTGAAGCTTTCTTT
CASSIPRQGTTEAFF
>.|.|TRBV10-3|TRBJ2-6
TGTGCCATCAGTGAGTCGACTCCGGCAGGGCCTTCCCTCTCTGGGGCCAACGTCCTGACTTTC
CAISESTPAGPSLSGANVLTF
>.|.|TRBV2|TRBJ2-1
TGTGCCAGCCGGGACACCCCATACAATGAGCAGTTCTTC
CASRDTPYNEQFF